Listed here is a single TCR beta chain. This clonotype was seen repeatedly, ten times or more. Its specific antigen is unknown. Per-base qualities were not stored, and no clone one base away is much larger. The library was generated by PCR. Instrument on record: Illumina HiSeq 4000. Bulk TCR libraries were generated as previously described, with the TCR primers listed in Table S5 used. Total RNA was purified with the Qiagen AllPrep DNA/RNA kit. Reads from multiple sequencing runs of the same library were pooled before analysis. Regarding the original processing steps: Reads were retained only if an exact TCR constant sequence was present, and the retained reads were trimmed to 150 nt and grouped according to their 12-nt molecular barcodes. Reads in each barcode group were sub-clustered using a 15% Levenshtein threshold, and a quality-weighted consensus sequence was built for each RNA molecule. Non-functional sequences were excluded, and lower-count sequences lying one edit away from another sequence were also excluded. Barcode sub-clusters with fewer than 20% of the maximum read count were removed, based on fitting two negative binomial distributions. TCRdb redid the processing of the public reads, applying fastp at Q25 and MiXCR, and retained in-frame beta chains. When rows share a CDR3 protein, they turn into one entry using the most common DNA and genes. Here the V and J calls rest on TCRdb's processing, not on the authors' analysis. Here the sample has some 650,000 distinct CDR3 sequences; 15% to 20% occur a single time. The ten largest clonotypes hold roughly 0.9% of the sample.

The data originate from a study of molecular identifiers for immune sequencing clone quantification (dated by TCRdb to 2016 to 2019). Context from the whole study: For a replicate experiment, RNA from approximately 20,000 or 98,000 naive CD8 T cells was divided into five aliquots, and four of the five aliquots were sequenced. CD8 T cells were used in a methods study to benchmark molecular-identifier clustering-based TCR repertoire sequencing (MIDCIRS) and TCR RNA copy counting. Study-wide conclusions, independent of this receptor: When barcode sub-clustering was not used, chimeric consensus sequences inflated TCR diversity, with chimeras reaching as high as 47%. In CMV-specific effector cells, clones with more than 20 RNA copies accounted for over 97% of molecules, whereas in naive cells such clones accounted for under 1%. Even against a background of about a million naive CD8 T cells, spiked-in Jurkat TCR RNA amounting to a single cell's worth was reported to be detectable. Modeling estimated 3 to 3.5 recovered TCR RNA copies per cell, compared with 9.5 to 10 by digital PCR, which implies 30% to 35% capture efficiency. The sizes of highly expanded clones could end up underestimated when identical TCR molecules share a barcode. The naive libraries included spiked-in Jurkat TCR RNA (about nine copies' worth), and this RNA is not part of the donor repertoire.

Libraries of naive CD8 T cells were built from about 20,000 to 1,000,000 sorted cells, with 10%, 30% or 50% of the purified RNA used. On a BD FACSAria II, naive CD8 T cells were FACS-sorted as CD8+CD4-CCR7+CD45RA+ and collected into RLT Plus buffer. To test detection sensitivity, Jurkat RNA equal to 10 or so TCR copies was added to samples of roughly 18,000-1,100,000 naive CD8 T cells. CD8 T cells were enriched with RosetteSep CD8+ T Cell Enrichment Cocktail and Ficoll-Paque, followed by ACK red cell lysis. Specimen: naive CD8+ T cells from blood, with Jurkat cell RNA spiked in. The sample's cell subset or site label, in plain terms: FACS-sorted CD8+CD4-CCR7+CD45RA+ naive T cells. The source of this sequence is a human donor in good health. Some libraries in this study had Jurkat cell RNA spiked in.

The DNA sequence is as follows: TGCGCCAGCAGCCCCGGACAGGGGGACTTCTACGAGCAGTACTTC. Translated, this is CASSPGQGDFYEQYF. Recombination linked TRBV4-3 to TRBJ2-7, with 10 central nucleotides matching TRBD1. V is pruned by 4 bases and J by 3 bases, leaving 6 bases of the junction without a gene match. The CDR3, cysteine through phenylalanine, is 15 amino acids long. Kept here is only the CDR3 DNA, which spans 45 bases and is read in frame from base 1. The germline V gene sets CDR1 to LGHNA and CDR2 to YSLEER.